This TCR beta chain was observed in a study of blood T cell repertoires in COVID-19. TCRdb's copy holds only in-frame clones and misses some; the assay was immunoSEQ multiplex PCR. The table shows roughly 500,000 clones, with nearly 90% occurring only once. Germline CDR1 SNHLY, CDR2 FYNNEI. Trimming pared 8 bases from V and 2 bases from J, leaving 10 bases between. The CDR3 is 13 residues long. The clonotype comes from a young man with COVID-19, enrolled during active disease. Sequenced: peripheral blood. The rearrangement joins TRBV2 to TRBJ2-1; D is perhaps TRBD1 (6 bases). CDR3 coding DNA: TGTGCCAGCCAACAGGGTACCTACAATGAGCAGTTCTTC. This gives the protein CASQQGTYNEQFF. Combining the CDR3 with reference TRBV2 and TRBJ2-1 gives the whole variable domain EPEVTQTPSHQVTQMGQEVILRCVPISNHLYFYWYRQILGQKVEFLVSFYNNEISEKSEIFDDQFSVERPDGSNFTLKIRSTKLEDSAMYFCASQQGTYNEQFFGPGTRLTVL.